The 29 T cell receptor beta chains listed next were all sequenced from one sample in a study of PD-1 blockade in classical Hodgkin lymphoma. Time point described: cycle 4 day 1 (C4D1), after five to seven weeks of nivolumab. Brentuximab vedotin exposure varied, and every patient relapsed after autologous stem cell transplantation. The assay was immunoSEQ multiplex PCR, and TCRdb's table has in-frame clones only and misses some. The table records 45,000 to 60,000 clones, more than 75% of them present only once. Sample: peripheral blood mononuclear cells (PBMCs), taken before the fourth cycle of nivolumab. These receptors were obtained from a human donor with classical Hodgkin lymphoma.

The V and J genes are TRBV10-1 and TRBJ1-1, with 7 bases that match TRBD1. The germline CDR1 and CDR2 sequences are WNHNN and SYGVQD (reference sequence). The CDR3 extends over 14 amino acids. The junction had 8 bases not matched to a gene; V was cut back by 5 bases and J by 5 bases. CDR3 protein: CASSKTGLVTEAFF. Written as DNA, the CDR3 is TGCGCCAGCAGTAAGACAGGGTTGGTGACTGAAGCTTTCTTT.

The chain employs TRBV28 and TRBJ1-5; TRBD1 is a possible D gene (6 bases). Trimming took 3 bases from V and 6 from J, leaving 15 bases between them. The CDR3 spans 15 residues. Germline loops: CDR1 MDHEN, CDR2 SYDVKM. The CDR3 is CASSLGQGFRQPQHF. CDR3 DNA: TGTGCCAGCAGTTTGGGGCAGGGGTTCCGTCAGCCCCAGCATTTT. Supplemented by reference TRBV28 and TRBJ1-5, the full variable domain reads DVKVTQSSRYLVKRTGEKVFLECVQDMDHENMFWYRQDPGLGLRLIYFSYDVKMKEKGDIPEGYSVSREKKERFSLILESASTNQTSMYLCASSLGQGFRQPQHFGDGTRLSIL.

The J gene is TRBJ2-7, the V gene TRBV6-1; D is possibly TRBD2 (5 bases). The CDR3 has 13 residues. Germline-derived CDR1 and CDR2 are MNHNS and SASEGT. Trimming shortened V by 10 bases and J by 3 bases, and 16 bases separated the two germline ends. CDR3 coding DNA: TGTGCCACCCGGGTAGCGCCAGTCTACGAGCAGTACTTC. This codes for CATRVAPVYEQYF.

CDR3 in DNA: TGTGCCAGCAGTTACTCCTCTCTAGCCAAAAACATTCAGTACTTC. Translated, it gives CASSYSSLAKNIQYF. This rearrangement joins TRBV6-5 to TRBJ2-4; D gene uncertain. The CDR3 totals 15 residues. From germline, CDR1 is MNHEY and CDR2 SVGAGI. V was pared by 0 bases and J by 0 bases, with 6 bases between.

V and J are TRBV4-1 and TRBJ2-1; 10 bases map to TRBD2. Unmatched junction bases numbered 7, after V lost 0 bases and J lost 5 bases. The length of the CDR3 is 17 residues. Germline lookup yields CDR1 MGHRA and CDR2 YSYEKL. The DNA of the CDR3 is TGCGCCAGCAGCCAAGATGGGCTAGCGGGAGTCAACAATGAGCAGTTCTTC. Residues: CASSQDGLAGVNNEQFF.

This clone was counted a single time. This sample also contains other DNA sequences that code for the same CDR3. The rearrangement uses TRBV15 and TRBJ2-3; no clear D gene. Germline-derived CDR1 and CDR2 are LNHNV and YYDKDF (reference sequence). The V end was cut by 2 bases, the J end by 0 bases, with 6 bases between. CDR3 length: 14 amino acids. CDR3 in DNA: TGTGCCACCAGCAGAAGTGGGAGCACAGATACGCAGTATTTT. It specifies CATSRSGSTDTQYF.

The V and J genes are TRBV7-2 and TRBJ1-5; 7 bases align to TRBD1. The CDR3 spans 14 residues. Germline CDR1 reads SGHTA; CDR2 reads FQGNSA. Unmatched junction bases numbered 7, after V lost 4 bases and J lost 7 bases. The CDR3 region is CASSSATGRQPQHF. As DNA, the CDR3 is TGTGCCAGCAGCTCCGCGACAGGGCGGCAGCCCCAGCATTTT. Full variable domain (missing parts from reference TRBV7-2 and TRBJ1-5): GAGVSQSPSNKVTEKGKDVELRCDPISGHTALYWYRQSLGQGLEFLIYFQGNSAPDKSGLPSDRFSAERTGGSVSTLTIQRTQQEDSAVYLCASSSATGRQPQHFGDGTRLSIL.

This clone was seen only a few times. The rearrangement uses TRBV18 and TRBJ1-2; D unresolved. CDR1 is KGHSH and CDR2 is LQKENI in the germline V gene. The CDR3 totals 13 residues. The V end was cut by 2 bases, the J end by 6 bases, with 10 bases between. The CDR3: CASSPRASDGYTF. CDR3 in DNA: TGTGCCAGCTCACCAAGGGCGTCCGATGGCTACACCTTC.

This chain's CDR3 is CASSTLGVQGFSNEQFF. CDR3 sequence (DNA): TGTGCCAGTAGTACTCTGGGGGTACAGGGGTTTAGCAATGAGCAGTTCTTC. V gene TRBV19 combines with J gene TRBJ2-1, with 7 bases that match TRBD1. The CDR3 has 17 amino acids. Trimming took 4 bases from V and 6 from J; bases not matched to a gene: 15. Germline V lookup: CDR1 LNHDA, CDR2 SQIVND (reference sequence).

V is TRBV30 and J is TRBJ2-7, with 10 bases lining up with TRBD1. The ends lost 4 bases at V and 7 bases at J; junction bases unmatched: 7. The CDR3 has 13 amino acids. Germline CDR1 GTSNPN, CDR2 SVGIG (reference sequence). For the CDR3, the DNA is TGTGCCTGGACGCCGGGACAGGGGCTAGAGCAGTACTTC. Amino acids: CAWTPGQGLEQYF. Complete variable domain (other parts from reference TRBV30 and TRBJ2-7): SQTIHQWPATLVQPVGSPLSLECTVEGTSNPNLYWYRQAAGRGLQLLFYSVGIGQISSEVPQNLSASRPQDRQFILSSKKLLLSDSGFYLCAWTPGQGLEQYFGPGTRLTVT.

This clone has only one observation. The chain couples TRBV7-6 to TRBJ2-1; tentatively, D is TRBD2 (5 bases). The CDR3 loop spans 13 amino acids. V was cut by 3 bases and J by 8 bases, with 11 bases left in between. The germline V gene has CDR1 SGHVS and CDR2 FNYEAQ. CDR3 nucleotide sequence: TGTGCCAGCAGCTTGAGGGTAAGCGATGAGCAGTTCTTC. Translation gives CASSLRVSDEQFF. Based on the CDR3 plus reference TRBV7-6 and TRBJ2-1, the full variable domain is GAGVSQSPRYKVTKRGQDVALRCDPISGHVSLYWYRQALGQGPEFLTYFNYEAQQDKSGLPNDRFSAERPEGSISTLTIQRTEQRDSAMYRCASSLRVSDEQFFGPGTRLTVL.

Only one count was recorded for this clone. The CDR3 region is CASRHRDRDLTEQYF. CDR3 bases: TGCGCCAGCAGGCATCGGGACAGGGACTTAACGGAGCAGTACTTC. V is TRBV10-2 and J is TRBJ2-7; 9 nucleotides match TRBD1. Germline V gives CDR1 WSHSY, CDR2 SAAADI. The length of the CDR3 is 15 residues. After removal of 6 bases from V and 7 bases from J, the junction contained 13 bases not matched to a gene.

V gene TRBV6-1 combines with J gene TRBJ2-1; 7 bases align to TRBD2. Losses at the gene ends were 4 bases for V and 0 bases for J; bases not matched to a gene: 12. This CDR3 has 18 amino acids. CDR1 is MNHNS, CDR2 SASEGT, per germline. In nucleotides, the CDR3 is TGTGCCAGCAGTGGCTTAAGCGGGGTTCCAACCTCCTACAATGAGCAGTTCTTC. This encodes CASSGLSGVPTSYNEQFF.

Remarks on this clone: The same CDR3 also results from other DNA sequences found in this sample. The CDR3 nucleotides read TGTGCCTGGAGTACGCAGACCCCGAACACTGAAGCTTTCTTT. Residues: CAWSTQTPNTEAFF. J is TRBJ1-1 and V is TRBV30, with D unclear. V was trimmed by 2 bases and J by 1 base, leaving 11 bases between them. This CDR3 region has 14 residues. In germline, CDR1 is GTSNPN, CDR2 SVGIG (reference sequence).

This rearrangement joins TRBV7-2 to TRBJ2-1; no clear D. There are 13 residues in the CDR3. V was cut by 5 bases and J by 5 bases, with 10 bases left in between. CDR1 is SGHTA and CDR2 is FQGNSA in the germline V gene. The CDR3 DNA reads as TGTGCCAGCAGCCCTGACTTAGACAATGAGCAGTTCTTC. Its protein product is CASSPDLDNEQFF.

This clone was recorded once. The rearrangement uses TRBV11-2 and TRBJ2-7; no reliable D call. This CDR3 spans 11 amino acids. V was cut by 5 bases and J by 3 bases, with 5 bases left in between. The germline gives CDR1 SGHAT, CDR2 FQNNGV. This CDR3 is CASSPGYEQYF. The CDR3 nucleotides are TGTGCCAGCAGCCCGGGCTACGAGCAGTACTTC.

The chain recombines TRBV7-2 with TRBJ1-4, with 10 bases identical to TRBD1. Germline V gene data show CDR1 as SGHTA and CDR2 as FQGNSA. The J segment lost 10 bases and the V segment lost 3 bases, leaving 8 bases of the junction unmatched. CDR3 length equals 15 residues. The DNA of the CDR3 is TGTGCCAGCAGCTTTCGTGGGACAGGGGATGTAAAACTGTTTTTT. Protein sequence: CASSFRGTGDVKLFF.

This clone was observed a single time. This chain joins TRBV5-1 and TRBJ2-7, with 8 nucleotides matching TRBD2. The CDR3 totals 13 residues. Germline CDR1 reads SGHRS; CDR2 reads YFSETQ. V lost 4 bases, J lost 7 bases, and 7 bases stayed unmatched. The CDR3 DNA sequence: TGCGCCAGCAGCACCGGACTAGCTAGGGAGCAGTACTTC. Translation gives CASSTGLAREQYF. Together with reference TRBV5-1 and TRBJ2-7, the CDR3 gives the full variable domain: KAGVTQTPRYLIKTRGQQVTLSCSPISGHRSVSWYQQTPGQGLQFLFEYFSETQRNKGNFPGRFSGRQFSNSRSEMNVSTLELGDSALYLCASSTGLAREQYFGPGTRLTVT.

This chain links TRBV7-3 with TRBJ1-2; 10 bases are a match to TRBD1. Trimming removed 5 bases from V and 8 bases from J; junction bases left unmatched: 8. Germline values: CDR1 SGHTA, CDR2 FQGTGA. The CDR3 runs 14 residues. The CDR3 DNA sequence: TGTGCCAGCAGCGACCGGGGGACAGGGGACGGCTACACCTTC. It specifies CASSDRGTGDGYTF.

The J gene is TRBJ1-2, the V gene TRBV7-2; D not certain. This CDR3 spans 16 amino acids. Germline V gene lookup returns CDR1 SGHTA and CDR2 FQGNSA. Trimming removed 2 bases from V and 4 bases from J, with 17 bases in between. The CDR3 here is CASSLTGSEKRYGYTF. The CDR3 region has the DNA TGTGCCAGCAGCTTAACGGGGAGCGAAAAACGCTATGGCTACACCTTC. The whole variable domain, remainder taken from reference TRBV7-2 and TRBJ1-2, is GAGVSQSPSNKVTEKGKDVELRCDPISGHTALYWYRQSLGQGLEFLIYFQGNSAPDKSGLPSDRFSAERTGGSVSTLTIQRTQQEDSAVYLCASSLTGSEKRYGYTFGSGTRLTVV.

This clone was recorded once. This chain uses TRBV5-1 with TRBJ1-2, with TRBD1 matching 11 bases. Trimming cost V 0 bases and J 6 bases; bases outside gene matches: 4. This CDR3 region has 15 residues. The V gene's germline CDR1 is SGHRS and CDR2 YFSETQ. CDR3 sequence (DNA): TGCGCCAGCAGCTTGGCCATGGACAGGGGGCATGGCTACACCTTC. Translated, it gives CASSLAMDRGHGYTF. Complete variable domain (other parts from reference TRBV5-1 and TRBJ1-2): KAGVTQTPRYLIKTRGQQVTLSCSPISGHRSVSWYQQTPGQGLQFLFEYFSETQRNKGNFPGRFSGRQFSNSRSEMNVSTLELGDSALYLCASSLAMDRGHGYTFGSGTRLTVV.

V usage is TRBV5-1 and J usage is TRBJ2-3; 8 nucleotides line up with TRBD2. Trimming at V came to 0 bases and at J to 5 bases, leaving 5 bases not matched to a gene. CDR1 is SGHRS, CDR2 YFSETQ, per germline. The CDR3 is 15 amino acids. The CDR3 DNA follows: TGCGCCAGCAGCTTGGCTTCCCTAGCGGGAGATACGCAGTATTTT. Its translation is CASSLASLAGDTQYF.

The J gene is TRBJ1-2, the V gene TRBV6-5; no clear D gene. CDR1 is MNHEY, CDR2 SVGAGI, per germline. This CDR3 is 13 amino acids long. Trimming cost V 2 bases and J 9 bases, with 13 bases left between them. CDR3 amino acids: CASSYQSESSYTF. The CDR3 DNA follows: TGTGCCAGCAGTTACCAGTCAGAGTCGAGCTACACCTTC.

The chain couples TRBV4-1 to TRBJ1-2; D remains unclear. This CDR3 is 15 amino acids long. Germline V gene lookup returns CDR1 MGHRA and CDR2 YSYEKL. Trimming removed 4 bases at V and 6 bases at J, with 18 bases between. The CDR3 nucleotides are TGCGCCAGCAGCCGATCGGACTCGCCTTTGGATGGCTACACCTTC. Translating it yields CASSRSDSPLDGYTF.

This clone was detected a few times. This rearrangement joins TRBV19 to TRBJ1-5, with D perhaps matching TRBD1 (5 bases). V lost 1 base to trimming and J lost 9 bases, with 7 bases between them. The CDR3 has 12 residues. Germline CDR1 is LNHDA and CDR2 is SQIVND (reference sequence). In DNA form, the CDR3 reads TGTGCCAGTAGTATAGTCGGGGGGCCCCAGCATTTT. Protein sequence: CASSIVGGPQHF.

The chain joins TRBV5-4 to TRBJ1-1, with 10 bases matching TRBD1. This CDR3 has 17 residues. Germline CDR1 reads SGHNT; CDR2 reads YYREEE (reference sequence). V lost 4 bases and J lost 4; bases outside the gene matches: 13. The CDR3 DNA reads TGTGCCAGCAGCCGGGGGGGGACAGGGGCCTCACTCACTGAAGCTTTCTTT. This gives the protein CASSRGGTGASLTEAFF.

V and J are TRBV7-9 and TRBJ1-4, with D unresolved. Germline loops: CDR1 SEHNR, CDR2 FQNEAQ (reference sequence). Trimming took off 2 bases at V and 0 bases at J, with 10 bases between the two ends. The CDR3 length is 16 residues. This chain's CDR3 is CASSLWPSTTNEKLFF. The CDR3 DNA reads TGTGCCAGCAGCTTATGGCCCAGTACAACTAATGAAAAACTGTTTTTT.

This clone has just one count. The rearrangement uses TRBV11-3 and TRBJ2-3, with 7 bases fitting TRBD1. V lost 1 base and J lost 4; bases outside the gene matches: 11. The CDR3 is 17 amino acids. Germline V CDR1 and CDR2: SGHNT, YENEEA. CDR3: CASSLADRFTPPDTQYF. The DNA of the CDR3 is TGTGCCAGCAGCTTAGCGGACAGGTTCACTCCCCCAGATACGCAGTATTTT.

Here the CDR3 reads CASRPAGGPTGELFF. CDR3 sequence (DNA): TGTGCCAGCAGGCCGGCGGGGGGGCCCACCGGGGAGCTGTTTTTT. V is TRBV7-2 and J is TRBJ2-2; 9 bases line up with TRBD2. After removal of 6 bases from V and 4 bases from J, the junction contained 6 bases not matched to a gene. Germline V lookup: CDR1 SGHTA, CDR2 FQGNSA. The CDR3 has 15 amino acids.